These T cell receptor beta chains were read from a single sample in a study of sequential checkpoint blockade in melanoma. Data came from immunoSEQ multiplex PCR; TCRdb stores just in-frame clones and leaves some out. The sample holds tens of thousands of clones, 80% to 90% seen once. The input for sequencing was CD8+ T cells sorted from blood (inferred from file names), taken from a patient given nivolumab and ipilimumab in sequence. Source of these receptors: a human donor with melanoma. The CDR3 runs from the conserved cysteine through the conserved F or W. A D gene is named only where the DNA matches it firmly. Size is stated for part of the rows, as once, few or many counts, or as a class when the clone is expanded.

size: -; D: TRBD2; J: TRBJ2-2; length: 16; V: TRBV27; CDR3: CASRLAGGANTGELFF; DNA: TGTGCCAGCCGACTAGCGGGAGGGGCGAACACCGGGGAGCTGTTTTTT
size: -; D: TRBD2; J: TRBJ2-2; length: 19; V: TRBV13; CDR3: CASSPSGLAGGLYTGELFF; DNA: TGTGCCAGCAGCCCGAGCGGACTAGCGGGAGGGCTGTACACCGGGGAGCTGTTTTTT
size: -; D: TRBD1; J: TRBJ2-3; length: 15; V: TRBV19; CDR3: CASSIGQGVPDTQYF; DNA: TGTGCCAGTAGTATTGGACAGGGGGTTCCAGATACGCAGTATTTT
size: -; D: -; J: TRBJ1-5; length: 13; V: TRBV6-5; CDR3: CASSDTDNQPQHF; DNA: TGTGCCAGCAGTGACACTGATAATCAGCCCCAGCATTTT
size: -; D: -; J: TRBJ2-2; length: 16; V: TRBV4-1; CDR3: CASSPLYGTNTGELFF; DNA: TGCGCCAGCAGCCCCCTGTACGGGACGAACACCGGGGAGCTGTTTTTT
size: -; D: -; J: TRBJ1-3; length: 16; V: TRBV13; CDR3: CASSSPSGGLGNTIYF; DNA: TGTGCCAGCAGCTCACCGTCGGGGGGACTTGGAAACACCATATATTTT
size: -; D: -; J: TRBJ1-2; length: 12; V: TRBV19; CDR3: CASSTDSYGYTF; DNA: TGTGCCAGTAGTACGGACAGCTATGGCTACACCTTC
size: -; D: -; J: TRBJ2-2; length: 16; V: TRBV27; CDR3: CASSLSAGLYTGELFF; DNA: TGTGCCAGCAGTTTATCGGCGGGGCTTTACACCGGGGAGCTGTTTTTT
size: once; D: TRBD2; J: TRBJ2-1; length: 18; V: TRBV7-3; CDR3: CASSLRGGLAASYNEQFF; DNA: TGTGCCAGCAGCTTAAGAGGAGGGCTAGCGGCCTCCTACAATGAGCAGTTCTTC
size: -; D: TRBD2; J: TRBJ2-3; length: 16; V: TRBV7-3; CDR3: CASSLGEGRVTDTQYF; DNA: TGTGCCAGCAGCTTAGGGGAGGGGAGGGTCACAGATACGCAGTATTTT
size: -; D: -; J: TRBJ2-1; length: 13; V: TRBV19; CDR3: CASSAGLYNEQFF; DNA: TGTGCCAGTAGTGCGGGACTCTACAATGAGCAGTTCTTC
size: -; D: TRBD2; J: TRBJ2-7; length: 16; V: TRBV10-3; CDR3: CAISEEGASGKNEQYF; DNA: TGTGCCATCAGCGAAGAGGGAGCTAGCGGGAAGAACGAGCAGTACTTC
size: -; D: TRBD1; J: TRBJ2-1; length: 16; V: TRBV5-1; CDR3: CASSLEGASSYNEQFF; DNA: TGCGCCAGCAGCTTGGAGGGGGCCAGCTCCTACAATGAGCAGTTCTTC
size: -; D: TRBD2; J: TRBJ2-1; length: 15; V: TRBV9; CDR3: CASSVAGGPQNEQFF; DNA: TGTGCCAGCAGCGTAGCGGGAGGGCCACAAAATGAGCAGTTCTTC
size: -; D: -; J: TRBJ1-2; length: 14; V: TRBV27; CDR3: CASSLKSQYYGYTF; DNA: TGTGCCAGCAGTTTGAAGAGCCAATACTATGGCTACACCTTC
size: -; D: TRBD1; J: TRBJ1-5; length: 14; V: TRBV30; CDR3: CAWSSGTGYQPQHF; DNA: TGTGCCTGGAGTAGCGGGACAGGGTATCAGCCCCAGCATTTT